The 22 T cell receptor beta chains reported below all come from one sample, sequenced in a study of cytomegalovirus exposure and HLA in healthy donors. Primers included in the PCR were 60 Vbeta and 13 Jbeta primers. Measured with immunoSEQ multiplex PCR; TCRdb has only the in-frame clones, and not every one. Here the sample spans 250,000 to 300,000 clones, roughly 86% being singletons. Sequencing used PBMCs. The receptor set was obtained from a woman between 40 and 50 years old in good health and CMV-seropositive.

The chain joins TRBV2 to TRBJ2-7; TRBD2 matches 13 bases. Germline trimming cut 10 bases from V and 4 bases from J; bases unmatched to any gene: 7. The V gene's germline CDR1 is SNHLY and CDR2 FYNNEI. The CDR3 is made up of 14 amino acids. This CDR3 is CAIPRTSGSYEQYF. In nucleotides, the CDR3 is TGTGCCATTCCCCGGACTAGCGGGAGTTACGAGCAGTACTTC.

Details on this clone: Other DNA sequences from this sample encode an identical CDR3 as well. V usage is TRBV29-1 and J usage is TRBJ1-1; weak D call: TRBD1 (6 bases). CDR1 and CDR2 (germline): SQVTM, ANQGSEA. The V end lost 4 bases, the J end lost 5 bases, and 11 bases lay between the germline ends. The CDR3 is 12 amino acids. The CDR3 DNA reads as TGCAGCGTTGCAGGGAGGGGGACTGAAGCTTTCTTT. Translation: CSVAGRGTEAFF.

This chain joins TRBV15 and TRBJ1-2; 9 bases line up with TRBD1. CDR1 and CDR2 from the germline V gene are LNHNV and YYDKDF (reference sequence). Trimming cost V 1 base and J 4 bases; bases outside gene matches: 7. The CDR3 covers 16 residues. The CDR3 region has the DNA TGTGCCACCAGCAGAGCTGGGACAGGGACCACCTATGGCTACACCTTC. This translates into CATSRAGTGTTYGYTF.

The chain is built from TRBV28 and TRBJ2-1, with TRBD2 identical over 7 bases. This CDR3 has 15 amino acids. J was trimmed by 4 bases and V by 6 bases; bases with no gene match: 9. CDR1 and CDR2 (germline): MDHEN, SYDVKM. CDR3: CASSLLAGVYNEQFF. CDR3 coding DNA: TGTGCCAGCAGCCTATTGGCGGGAGTTTACAATGAGCAGTTCTTC.

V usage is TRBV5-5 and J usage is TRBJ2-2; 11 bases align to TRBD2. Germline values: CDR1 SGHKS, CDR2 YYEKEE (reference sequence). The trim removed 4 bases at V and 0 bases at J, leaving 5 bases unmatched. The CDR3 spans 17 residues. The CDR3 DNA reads TGTGCCAGCAGCCGTTTAGCGGGAGGGTCGAACACCGGGGAGCTGTTTTTT. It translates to CASSRLAGGSNTGELFF.

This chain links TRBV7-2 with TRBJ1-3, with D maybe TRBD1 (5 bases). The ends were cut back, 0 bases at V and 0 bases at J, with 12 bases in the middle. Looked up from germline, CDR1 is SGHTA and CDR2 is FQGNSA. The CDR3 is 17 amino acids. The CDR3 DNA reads TGTGCCAGCAGCTTAGCGCGGAGGGGATACTCTGGAAACACCATATATTTT. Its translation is CASSLARRGYSGNTIYF.

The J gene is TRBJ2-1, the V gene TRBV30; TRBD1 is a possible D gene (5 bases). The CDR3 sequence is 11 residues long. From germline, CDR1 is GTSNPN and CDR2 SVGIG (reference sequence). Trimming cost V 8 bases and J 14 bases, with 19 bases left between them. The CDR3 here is CAVRQGRLKFF. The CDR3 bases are TGTGCCGTGAGGCAGGGAAGGTTAAAGTTCTTC.

The CDR3 here is CASSSGVGELFF. CDR3 nucleotides: TGCGCCAGCAGCTCGGGTGTAGGGGAGCTGTTTTTT. This sequence joins TRBV5-1 and TRBJ2-2; D gene unclear. V was cut by 3 bases and J by 8 bases, with 8 bases left in between. The CDR3 runs 12 residues. CDR1 SGHRS and CDR2 YFSETQ come from the germline V gene.

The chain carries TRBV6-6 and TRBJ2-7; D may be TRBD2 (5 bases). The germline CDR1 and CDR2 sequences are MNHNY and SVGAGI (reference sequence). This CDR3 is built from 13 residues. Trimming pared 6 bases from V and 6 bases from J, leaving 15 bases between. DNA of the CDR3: TGTGCCAGCAGCCCGGGGTCCCGGGCCGAGCAGTACTTC. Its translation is CASSPGSRAEQYF.

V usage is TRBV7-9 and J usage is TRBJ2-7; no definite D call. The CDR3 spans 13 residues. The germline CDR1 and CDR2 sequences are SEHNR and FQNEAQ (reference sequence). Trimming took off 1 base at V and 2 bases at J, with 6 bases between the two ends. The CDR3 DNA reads TGTGCCAGCAGCTTAGTCCCCACCTACGAGCAGTACTTC. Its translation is CASSLVPTYEQYF.

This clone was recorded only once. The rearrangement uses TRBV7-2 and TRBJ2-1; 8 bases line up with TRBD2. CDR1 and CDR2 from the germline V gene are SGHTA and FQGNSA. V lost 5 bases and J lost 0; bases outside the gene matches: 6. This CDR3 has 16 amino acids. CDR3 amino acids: CASSLSGVSSYNEQFF. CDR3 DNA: TGTGCCAGCAGCCTTAGCGGGGTTAGCTCCTACAATGAGCAGTTCTTC. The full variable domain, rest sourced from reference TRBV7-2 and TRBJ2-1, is GAGVSQSPSNKVTEKGKDVELRCDPISGHTALYWYRQSLGQGLEFLIYFQGNSAPDKSGLPSDRFSAERTGGSVSTLTIQRTQQEDSAVYLCASSLSGVSSYNEQFFGPGTRLTVL.

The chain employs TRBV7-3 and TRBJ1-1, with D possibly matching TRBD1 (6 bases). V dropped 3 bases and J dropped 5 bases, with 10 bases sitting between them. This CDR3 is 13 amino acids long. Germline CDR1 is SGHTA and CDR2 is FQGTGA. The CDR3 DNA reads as TGTGCCAGCAGCTTTACCGACAGGACTGAAGCTTTCTTT. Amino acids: CASSFTDRTEAFF.

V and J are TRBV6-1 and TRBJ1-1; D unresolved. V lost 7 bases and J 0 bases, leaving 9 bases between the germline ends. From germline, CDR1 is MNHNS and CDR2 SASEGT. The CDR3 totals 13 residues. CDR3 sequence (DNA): TGTGCCAGCAAAGAGGGCATGAACACTGAAGCTTTCTTT. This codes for CASKEGMNTEAFF.

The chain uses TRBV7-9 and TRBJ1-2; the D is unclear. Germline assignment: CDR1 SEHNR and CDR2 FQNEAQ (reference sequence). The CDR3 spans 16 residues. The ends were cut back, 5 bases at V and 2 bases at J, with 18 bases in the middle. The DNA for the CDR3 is TGTGCCAGCAGCCACTTAGTCATCCAACTAAACTATGGCTACACCTTC. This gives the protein CASSHLVIQLNYGYTF.

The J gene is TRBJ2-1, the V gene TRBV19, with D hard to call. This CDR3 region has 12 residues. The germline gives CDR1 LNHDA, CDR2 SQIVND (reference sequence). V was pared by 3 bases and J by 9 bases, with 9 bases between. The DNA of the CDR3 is TGTGCCAGTAGTATCCCCAGAACTGAGCAGTTCTTC. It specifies CASSIPRTEQFF.

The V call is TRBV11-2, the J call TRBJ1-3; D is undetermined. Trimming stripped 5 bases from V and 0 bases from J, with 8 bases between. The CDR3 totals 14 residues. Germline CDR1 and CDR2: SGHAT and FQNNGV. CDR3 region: CASSPYLSGNTIYF. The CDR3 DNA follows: TGTGCCAGCAGCCCTTATCTCTCTGGAAACACCATATATTTT.

CDR3 residues: CASSLLGLGPYNEQFF. In DNA, the CDR3 is TGTGCCAGCAGTTTACTGGGACTAGGGCCCTACAATGAGCAGTTCTTC. J is TRBJ2-1 and V is TRBV28; 8 bases align to TRBD2. V gave up 2 bases and J gave up 2 bases; unmatched junction bases: 5. The CDR3 totals 16 residues. CDR1 is MDHEN and CDR2 is SYDVKM in the germline V gene. The full variable domain, its missing parts supplied by reference TRBV28 and TRBJ2-1, is DVKVTQSSRYLVKRTGEKVFLECVQDMDHENMFWYRQDPGLGLRLIYFSYDVKMKEKGDIPEGYSVSREKKERFSLILESASTNQTSMYLCASSLLGLGPYNEQFFGPGTRLTVL.

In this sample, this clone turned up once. CDR3 coding DNA: TGTGCCAGTAGTATTGGGTTTGAGGGCCCCTATGGCTACACCTTC. This translates into CASSIGFEGPYGYTF. This chain uses TRBV19 with TRBJ1-2, with D unresolved. This CDR3 has 15 amino acids. From germline, CDR1 is LNHDA and CDR2 SQIVND (reference sequence). Trimming took 3 bases from V and 4 from J, leaving 15 bases between them.

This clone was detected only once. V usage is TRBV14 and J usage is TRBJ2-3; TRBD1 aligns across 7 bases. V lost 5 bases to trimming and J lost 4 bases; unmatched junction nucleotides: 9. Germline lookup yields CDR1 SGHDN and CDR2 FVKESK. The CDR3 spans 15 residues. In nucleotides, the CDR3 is TGTGCCAGCAGCAGCGACTCCGACAGGGCAGATACGCAGTATTTT. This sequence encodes CASSSDSDRADTQYF. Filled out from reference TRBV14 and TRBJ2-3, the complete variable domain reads EAGVTQFPSHSVIEKGQTVTLRCDPISGHDNLYWYRRVMGKEIKFLLHFVKESKQDESGMPNNRFLAERTGGTYSTLKVQPAELEDSGVYFCASSSDSDRADTQYFGPGTRLTVL.

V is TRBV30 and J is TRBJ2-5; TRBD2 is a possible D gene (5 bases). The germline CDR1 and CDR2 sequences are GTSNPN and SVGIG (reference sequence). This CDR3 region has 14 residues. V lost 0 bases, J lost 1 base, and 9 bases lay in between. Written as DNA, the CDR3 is TGTGCCTGGAGTGTCGGGGATCCCCAAGAGACCCAGTACTTC. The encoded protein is CAWSVGDPQETQYF. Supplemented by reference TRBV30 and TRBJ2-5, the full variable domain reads SQTIHQWPATLVQPVGSPLSLECTVEGTSNPNLYWYRQAAGRGLQLLFYSVGIGQISSEVPQNLSASRPQDRQFILSSKKLLLSDSGFYLCAWSVGDPQETQYFGPGTRLLVL.

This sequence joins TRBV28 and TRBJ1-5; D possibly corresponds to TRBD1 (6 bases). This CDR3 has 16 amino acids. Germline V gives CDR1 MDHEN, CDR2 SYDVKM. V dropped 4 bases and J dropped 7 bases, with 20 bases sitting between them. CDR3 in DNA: TGTGCCAGCAGTTCCCCCCGGACAGTTGGTGGACAGCCCCAGCATTTT. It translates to CASSSPRTVGGQPQHF. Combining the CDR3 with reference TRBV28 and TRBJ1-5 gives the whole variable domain DVKVTQSSRYLVKRTGEKVFLECVQDMDHENMFWYRQDPGLGLRLIYFSYDVKMKEKGDIPEGYSVSREKKERFSLILESASTNQTSMYLCASSSPRTVGGQPQHFGDGTRLSIL.

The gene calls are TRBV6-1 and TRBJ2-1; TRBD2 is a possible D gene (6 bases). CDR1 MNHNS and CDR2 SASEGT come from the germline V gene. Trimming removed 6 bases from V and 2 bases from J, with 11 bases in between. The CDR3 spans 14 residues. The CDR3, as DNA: TGTGCCAGCAGAACTGCGGGGCCCTACAATGAGCAGTTCTTC. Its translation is CASRTAGPYNEQFF.